This T cell receptor beta chain was recorded in a study of blood T cells in healthy people across ages. Study-level information: Researchers report that template switching captured about one barcoded beta molecule per two T cells.

With a J-beta primer mix and a sample-barcoded 5' primer, a second PCR ran about 7 to 11 cycles. TCRdb re-derived calls from the 5' RACE reads in MiXCR, one entry per CDR3 protein. The sample carries about 640,000 distinct CDR3 sequences, under 70% recorded once. On this clonotype: Its antigen remains unidentified.

CDR1 is SGDLS, CDR2 YYNGEE, per germline. V shed 0 bases, J shed 7 bases, and the junction held 13 bases outside the gene matches. This CDR3 contains 17 residues. Findings of the study overall: Investigators viewed diversity estimates from one million T cells as underestimates, the study reported.

This sequence originates from a man aged 55 to 70 in good health. The chain recombines TRBV9 with TRBJ1-5, with 7 bases aligning to TRBD1. The specimen was blood. The CDR3 DNA follows: TGTGCCAGCAGCGTAGTTCCCCAGGGGGTTTTGGACCAGCCCCAGCATTTT. Translation gives CASSVVPQGVLDQPQHF.